The rows below give T cell receptor beta chains drawn from one sample of a study of shared clonotypes between healthy human individuals. Some clones are missing from TCRdb's copy, which holds only in-frame ones; the method was immunoSEQ multiplex PCR. The sample contains 2 million to 2.5 million clones, more than 80% of which appear only once. Source material: naive CD4+ T cells from PBMCs. Source of these receptors: a man aged 18 to 29 in good health. Some clones in this sample may be carry-over from other donors' samples. CDR3s include the opening cysteine and the closing phenylalanine or tryptophan. A D gene is named only where the DNA matches it firmly. Size is stated for part of the rows, as once, few or many counts, or as a class when the clone is expanded.

V gene: TRBV11-3; clone size: .; J gene: TRBJ2-2; D gene: TRBD1; CDR3 protein: CASRLGGANTGELFF; CDR3 DNA: TGTGCCAGCAGGCTAGGGGGCGCGAACACCGGGGAGCTGTTTTTT
V gene: TRBV20-1; clone size: .; J gene: TRBJ1-5; D gene: .; CDR3 protein: CSATEGQPQHF; CDR3 DNA: TGCAGTGCCACGGAGGGCCAGCCCCAGCATTTT
V gene: TRBV28; clone size: .; J gene: TRBJ1-3; D gene: .; CDR3 protein: CAGGRGPSGNTIYF; CDR3 DNA: TGTGCCGGAGGCCGGGGCCCCTCTGGAAACACCATATATTTT
V gene: TRBV30; clone size: .; J gene: TRBJ2-5; D gene: TRBD1; CDR3 protein: CAWSVGTGQGTQYF; CDR3 DNA: TGTGCCTGGAGTGTAGGGACAGGTCAAGGGACCCAGTACTTC
V gene: TRBV28; clone size: .; J gene: TRBJ2-7; D gene: .; CDR3 protein: CASSSRTYEQYF; CDR3 DNA: TGTGCCAGCAGTTCTCGTACATACGAGCAGTACTTC
V gene: TRBV18; clone size: .; J gene: TRBJ2-7; D gene: .; CDR3 protein: CASSPREYEQYF; CDR3 DNA: TGTGCCAGCTCACCACGGGAGTACGAGCAGTACTTC
V gene: TRBV5-5; clone size: .; J gene: TRBJ1-5; D gene: .; CDR3 protein: CASSPGGNQPQHF; CDR3 DNA: TGTGCCAGCAGTCCAGGGGGCAATCAGCCCCAGCATTTT
V gene: TRBV4-1; clone size: .; J gene: TRBJ2-7; D gene: .; CDR3 protein: CASSQARTAYEQYF; CDR3 DNA: TGCGCCAGCAGCCAAGCGCGGACCGCCTACGAGCAGTACTTC
V gene: TRBV9; clone size: once; J gene: TRBJ1-2; D gene: .; CDR3 protein: CASSATGKSNYGYTF; CDR3 DNA: TGTGCCAGCAGCGCAACAGGAAAATCTAACTATGGCTACACCTTC
V gene: TRBV29-1; clone size: .; J gene: TRBJ2-2; D gene: .; CDR3 protein: CSVAQMRNTGELFF; CDR3 DNA: TGCAGCGTAGCTCAGATGAGGAACACCGGGGAGCTGTTTTTT
V gene: TRBV28; clone size: .; J gene: TRBJ1-2; D gene: .; CDR3 protein: CASSLVGVLVRGYTF; CDR3 DNA: TGTGCCAGCAGTTTGGTTGGGGTATTGGTTCGTGGCTACACCTTC
V gene: TRBV6-5; clone size: .; J gene: TRBJ2-2; D gene: .; CDR3 protein: CASIQDGTGELFF; CDR3 DNA: TGTGCCAGCATCCAGGACGGCACCGGGGAGCTGTTTTTT
V gene: TRBV4-2; clone size: .; J gene: TRBJ2-2; D gene: .; CDR3 protein: CASSLRGAGKGGELFF; CDR3 DNA: TGTGCCAGCAGCCTCCGCGGAGCGGGTAAAGGCGGGGAGCTGTTTTTT
V gene: TRBV4-2; clone size: .; J gene: TRBJ1-1; D gene: TRBD1; CDR3 protein: CASSQDWGTGGEAFF; CDR3 DNA: TGTGCCAGCAGCCAAGATTGGGGGACAGGGGGTGAAGCTTTCTTT
V gene: TRBV10-2; clone size: .; J gene: TRBJ1-5; D gene: .; CDR3 protein: CASSDLAAGGYNQPQHF; CDR3 DNA: TGCGCCAGCAGTGACCTTGCCGCCGGGGGGTACAATCAGCCCCAGCATTTT
V gene: TRBV28; clone size: .; J gene: TRBJ1-1; D gene: .; CDR3 protein: CASRVRGFEAFF; CDR3 DNA: TGTGCCAGCAGAGTAAGGGGATTCGAAGCTTTCTTT
V gene: TRBV15; clone size: .; J gene: TRBJ2-1; D gene: TRBD1; CDR3 protein: CATSILLDRALNEQFF; CDR3 DNA: TGTGCCACCAGCATCCTTTTAGACAGGGCGCTCAATGAGCAGTTCTTC
V gene: TRBV7-3; clone size: once; J gene: TRBJ2-1; D gene: .; CDR3 protein: CASSSGGFSSYNEQFF; CDR3 DNA: TGTGCCAGCAGTTCAGGGGGGTTTAGCTCCTACAATGAGCAGTTCTTC
V gene: TRBV28; clone size: .; J gene: TRBJ2-2; D gene: TRBD2; CDR3 protein: CASQTSVTGELFF; CDR3 DNA: TGTGCCAGCCAGACTAGCGTCACCGGGGAGCTGTTTTTT
V gene: TRBV20-1; clone size: .; J gene: TRBJ1-2; D gene: TRBD1; CDR3 protein: CSAMGQPIYTF; CDR3 DNA: TGCAGTGCTATGGGACAGCCCATCTACACCTTC
V gene: TRBV28; clone size: once; J gene: TRBJ1-1; D gene: .; CDR3 protein: CASSLRQGNAFF; CDR3 DNA: TGTGCCAGCAGTTTGCGGCAAGGGAACGCTTTCTTT
V gene: TRBV28; clone size: .; J gene: TRBJ2-2; D gene: .; CDR3 protein: CASSWTPRGGGELFF; CDR3 DNA: TGTGCCAGCAGTTGGACTCCCCGGGGTGGCGGGGAGCTGTTTTTT
V gene: TRBV27; clone size: .; J gene: TRBJ2-6; D gene: TRBD1; CDR3 protein: CASSFGTGGSGANVLTF; CDR3 DNA: TGTGCCAGCAGTTTCGGGACAGGGGGTTCTGGGGCCAACGTCCTGACTTTC
V gene: TRBV19; clone size: .; J gene: TRBJ2-1; D gene: .; CDR3 protein: CASSIGVDYNEQFF; CDR3 DNA: TGTGCCAGTAGTATAGGAGTAGACTACAATGAGCAGTTCTTC
V gene: TRBV28; clone size: .; J gene: TRBJ1-1; D gene: .; CDR3 protein: CASSFFGGQPNTEAFF; CDR3 DNA: TGTGCCAGCAGTTTCTTTGGTGGACAGCCAAACACTGAAGCTTTCTTT
V gene: TRBV27; clone size: .; J gene: TRBJ1-2; D gene: .; CDR3 protein: CASSSNPGLIGYTF; CDR3 DNA: TGTGCCAGCAGTTCCAACCCCGGACTGATAGGCTACACCTTC